The 10 T cell receptor beta chains given below trace back to one sample, sequenced in a study of Ad26.COV2.S vaccination and SARS-CoV-2 variants (dated by TCRdb to the early 2020s). The treatment or condition tag for this specimen amounts to: around 19 received Ad26.COV2.S at low or high dose, single or two shots; about 5 received placebo; per-sample allocation not given. For vaccine and placebo recipients, the sequenced repertoires came from samples collected on day 63 after the first injection. The library was prepared using the immunoSEQ multiplex PCR assay. TCRdb holds this immuneACCESS table with in-frame rearrangements only. Some clones are missing; in checked studies, unresolved V genes explain under half, and the rest has no known cause. The sample table shows 400,000 to 500,000 clones, and 85% to 90% are seen once. Jointly, the top ten make up about 2.7% of the sample. The material was peripheral blood, obtained in a trial of Ad26.COV2.S vaccine versus placebo. These receptors originate from a person aged 18-60 years who received the Ad26.COV2.S COVID-19 vaccine or a placebo.

This clone was seen only once. The chain carries TRBV7-2 and TRBJ2-5; 12 nucleotides align to TRBD2. The V gene end was trimmed by 4 bases and the J gene end by 4 bases; junction bases not matched to a gene: 1. CDR3 size: 14 residues. Germline V CDR1 and CDR2: SGHTA, FQGNSA. CDR3 in amino acids: CASSSSGGGETQYF. For the CDR3, the DNA is TGTGCCAGCAGCTCTAGCGGGGGGGGAGAGACCCAGTACTTC. The complete variable domain, with remaining parts taken from reference TRBV7-2 and TRBJ2-5, reads GAGVSQSPSNKVTEKGKDVELRCDPISGHTALYWYRQSLGQGLEFLIYFQGNSAPDKSGLPSDRFSAERTGGSVSTLTIQRTQQEDSAVYLCASSSSGGGETQYFGPGTRLLVL.

The J gene is TRBJ1-5, the V gene TRBV12-3 or TRBV12-4; D unresolved. This CDR3 is 11 amino acids long. V was cut by 8 bases and J by 9 bases, with 11 bases left in between. This chain's CDR3 is CASGSKLPQHF. The CDR3 bases are TGTGCCAGCGGCTCGAAGCTGCCCCAGCATTTT.

The chain uses TRBV5-4 and TRBJ1-6; 10 positions agree with TRBD1. Germline loops: CDR1 SGHNT, CDR2 YYREEE (reference sequence). The CDR3 runs 16 residues. Unmatched junction bases numbered 10, after V lost 6 bases and J lost 7 bases. The DNA for the CDR3 is TGTGCCAGCACCCTGGGACAGGGGACTAGAAATTCACCCCTCCACTTT. This sequence encodes CASTLGQGTRNSPLHF.

This chain uses TRBV7-6 with TRBJ2-7; D is possibly TRBD1 or TRBD2 (6 bases each). The CDR3 covers 16 residues. Germline CDR1 reads SGHVS; CDR2 reads FNYEAQ. With 5 bases removed from V and 4 bases from J, the gap between germline ends came to 21 bases. The CDR3, as DNA: TGTGCCAGCAGCCCCGGGGGCGGGGCAGATTATTACGAGCAGTACTTC. Residues: CASSPGGGADYYEQYF.

The CDR3 sequence is CASRDRRSTEAFF. CDR3 bases: TGTGCCAGCAGGGACAGAAGATCCACTGAAGCTTTCTTT. The J gene is TRBJ1-1, the V gene TRBV2; a possible D gene is TRBD1 (6 bases). CDR1 SNHLY and CDR2 FYNNEI come from the germline V gene. V lost 6 bases, J lost 4 bases, and 12 bases lay in between. The CDR3 is 13 amino acids.

The chain combines TRBV18 with TRBJ1-4, with 7 bases lining up with TRBD1. Unmatched junction bases numbered 1, after V lost 1 base and J lost 2 bases. The V gene's germline CDR1 is KGHSH and CDR2 LQKENI. The CDR3 contains 15 residues. The CDR3 region is CASSPQQGTNEKLFF. CDR3 nucleotides: TGTGCCAGCTCACCACAACAGGGGACTAATGAAAAACTGTTTTTT.

Concerning this clone itself: One end of the junction is discordant with germline, which a read error may explain. The J gene is TRBJ2-1, the V gene TRBV7-9; D gene uncertain. Germline V gene sequence: CDR1 SEHNR, CDR2 FQNEAQ (reference sequence). This CDR3 has 14 residues. The CDR3 DNA reads TGTGCCAGCAGCCCCTTTATCTCCTATAATGAGCAGTTCTTC. Translation gives CASSPFISYNEQFF. Filled out from reference TRBV7-9 and TRBJ2-1, the complete variable domain reads DTGVSQNPRHKITKRGQNVTFRCDPISEHNRLYWYRQTLGQGPEFLTYFQNEAQLEKSRLLSDRFSAERPKGSFSTLEIQRTEQGDSAMYLCASSPFISYNEQFFGPGTRLTVL.

V gene TRBV9 combines with J gene TRBJ1-2, with 8 nucleotides matching TRBD1. J gave up 7 bases and V 0 bases, and 8 bases lay outside the gene matches. In germline, CDR1 is SGDLS, CDR2 YYNGEE. The CDR3 contains 15 residues. The CDR3 loop reads CASSVASGGTTGYTF. The DNA of the CDR3 is TGTGCCAGCAGCGTAGCTTCAGGGGGCACGACTGGCTACACCTTC. The full variable domain, with the rest looked up from reference TRBV9 and TRBJ1-2, is DSGVTQTPKHLITATGQRVTLRCSPRSGDLSVYWYQQSLDQGLQFLIQYYNGEERAKGNILERFSAQQFPDLHSELNLSSLELGDSALYFCASSVASGGTTGYTFGSGTRLTVV.

The chain is built from TRBV28 and TRBJ1-1; 8 bases align to TRBD1. CDR1 and CDR2 (germline): MDHEN, SYDVKM. The CDR3 has 15 residues. Trimming at V came to 7 bases and at J to 1 base, leaving 8 bases not matched to a gene. This chain's CDR3 is CASTGGARGNTEAFF. In DNA, the CDR3 is TGTGCCAGCACAGGGGGCGCAAGGGGGAACACTGAAGCTTTCTTT.

The chain couples TRBV7-3 to TRBJ2-3, with D maybe TRBD1 (7 bases). The V gene lost 5 bases and the J gene lost 2 bases, with 11 bases spanning the gap. Looked up from germline, CDR1 is SGHTA and CDR2 is FQGTGA. CDR3 length equals 14 residues. This chain's CDR3 is CASSPGGLTDTQYF. The CDR3 DNA follows: TGTGCCAGCAGCCCAGGGGGGCTCACAGATACGCAGTATTTT.